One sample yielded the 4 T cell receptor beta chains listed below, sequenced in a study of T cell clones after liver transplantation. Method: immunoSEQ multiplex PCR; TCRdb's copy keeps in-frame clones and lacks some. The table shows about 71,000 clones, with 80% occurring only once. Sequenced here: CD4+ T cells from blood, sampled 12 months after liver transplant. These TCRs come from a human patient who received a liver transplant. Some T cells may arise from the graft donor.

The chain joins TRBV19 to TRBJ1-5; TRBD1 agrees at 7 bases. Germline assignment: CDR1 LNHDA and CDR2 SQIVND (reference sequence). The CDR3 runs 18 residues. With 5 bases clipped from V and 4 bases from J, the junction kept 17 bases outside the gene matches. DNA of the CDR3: TGTGCCAGTAGTGAGTGGCGCCCACAGGGGATCAGGAATCAGCCCCAGCATTTT. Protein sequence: CASSEWRPQGIRNQPQHF.

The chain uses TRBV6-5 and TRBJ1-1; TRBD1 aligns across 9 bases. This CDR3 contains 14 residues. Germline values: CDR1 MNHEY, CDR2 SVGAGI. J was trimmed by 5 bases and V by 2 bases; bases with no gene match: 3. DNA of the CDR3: TGTGCCAGCAGTTACGACAGGGGGTCAACTGAAGCTTTCTTT. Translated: CASSYDRGSTEAFF.

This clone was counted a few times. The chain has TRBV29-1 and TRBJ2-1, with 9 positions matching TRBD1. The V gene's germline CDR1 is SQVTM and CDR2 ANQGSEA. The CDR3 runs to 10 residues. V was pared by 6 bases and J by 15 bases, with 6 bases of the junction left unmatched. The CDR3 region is CSVGDRDMFF. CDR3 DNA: TGCAGCGTGGGGGACAGGGACATGTTCTTC.

CDR3 bases: TGTGCCAGTAAGCGTCGGGGCCCCACTGCTAGCACAGATACGCAGTATTTT. Amino acids: CASKRRGPTASTDTQYF. This chain joins TRBV19 and TRBJ2-3; D is tentatively TRBD1 or TRBD2 (5 bases each). V was pared by 7 bases and J by 0 bases, with 20 bases between. This CDR3 contains 17 residues. CDR1 and CDR2 from the germline V gene are LNHDA and SQIVND (reference sequence). Combining the CDR3 with reference TRBV19 and TRBJ2-3 gives the whole variable domain DGGITQSPKYLFRKEGQNVTLSCEQNLNHDAMYWYRQDPGQGLRLIYYSQIVNDFQKGDIAEGYSVSREKKESFPLTVTSAQKNPTAFYLCASKRRGPTASTDTQYFGPGTRLTVL.